The clone carrying this TCR beta chain was detected ten times or more. The antigen is unknown. Read sequence stops 3 residues before the CDR3 end, and the germline J gene provides the missing end. The table came from immunoSEQ multiplex PCR; TCRdb's copy has only in-frame clones and leaves some out. The repertoire consists of 20,000 to 30,000 clones, none detected only once. V lost 8 bases and J lost 5, with 11 bases in between. Germline CDR1 is SQVTM and CDR2 is ANQGSEA. This CDR3 is built from 11 residues. This entry comes from a study of T cell clonality in common variable immunodeficiency. Regarding the study as a whole: Common variable immunodeficiency TCR beta sequences reportedly had fewer deletions and N-nucleotide insertions.

What was sequenced was peripheral blood mononuclear cells. The receptor comes from a human donor with common variable immunodeficiency. The rearrangement joins TRBV29-1 to TRBJ2-3; no clear D. CDR3 bases read: TGCAGCCCTGTGAGAGGAGATACG. Residues: CSPVRGDT. The whole CDR3 protein reads CSPVRGDTQYF.